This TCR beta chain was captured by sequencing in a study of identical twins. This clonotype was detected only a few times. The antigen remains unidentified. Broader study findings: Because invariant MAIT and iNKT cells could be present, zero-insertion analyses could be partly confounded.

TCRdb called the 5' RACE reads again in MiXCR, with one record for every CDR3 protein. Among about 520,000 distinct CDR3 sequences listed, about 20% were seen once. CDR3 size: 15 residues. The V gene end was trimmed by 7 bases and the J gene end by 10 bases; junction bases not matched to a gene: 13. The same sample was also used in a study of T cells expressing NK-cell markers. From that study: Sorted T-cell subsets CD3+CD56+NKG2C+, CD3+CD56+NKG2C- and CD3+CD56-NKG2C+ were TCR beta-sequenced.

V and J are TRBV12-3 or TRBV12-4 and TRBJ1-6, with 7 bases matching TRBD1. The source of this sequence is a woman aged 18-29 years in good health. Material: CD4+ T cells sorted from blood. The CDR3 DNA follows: TGTGCCAGCAAAGGACAGGAGGGGAGGGTATCACCCCTCCACTTT. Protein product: CASKGQEGRVSPLHF.